One and the same sample provided the 22 T cell receptor beta chains below, sequenced in a study of blood T cell repertoires in COVID-19. Repertoires were generated with immunoSEQ multiplex PCR, while TCRdb's copy carries only in-frame clones and drops some. This table holds under 150,000 clones, approximately 80% found once. Source material: PBMCs or T cells enriched from blood (not recorded which). These receptors originate from a middle-aged man in a cohort exposed to, infected with or recovered from COVID-19 (not recorded which).

The chain combines TRBV27 with TRBJ1-3; TRBD1 is a possible D gene (5 bases). This CDR3 is 14 amino acids long. Per germline, CDR1 MNHEY and CDR2 SMNVEV (reference sequence). V lost 3 bases, J lost 2 bases, and 8 bases lay in between. The CDR3 DNA is TGTGCCAGCAGTTTTGCGGGGCCTGGAAACACCATATATTTT. Amino acid sequence: CASSFAGPGNTIYF.

J is TRBJ2-3 and V is TRBV1; the table's D gene call, TRBD2, was not cross checked with the DNA. TRBV1 is an annotated pseudogene. The CDR3 consists of 16 residues. The CDR3 spells CTSSQDLGEGRDTQYF. The CDR3 region has the DNA TGCACCAGCAGCCAAGATCTCGGGGAGGGCCGGGATACGCAGTATTTT.

This clone was detected a few times. The chain links TRBV5-1 to TRBJ2-1, with TRBD2 as a possible D gene (6 bases). Germline CDR1 SGHRS, CDR2 YFSETQ. This CDR3 contains 15 residues. With 6 bases removed from V and 2 bases from J, the gap between germline ends came to 15 bases. The CDR3 loop reads CASTTAGTTYNEQFF. The CDR3 DNA follows: TGCGCCAGCACGACCGCGGGAACCACCTACAATGAGCAGTTCTTC.

This clone was seen only a few times. The gene calls are TRBV7-9 and TRBJ2-7, with D possibly being TRBD1 (6 bases). The CDR3 has 15 amino acids. The germline gives CDR1 SEHNR, CDR2 FQNEAQ (reference sequence). The V end lost 9 bases, the J end lost 2 bases, and 20 bases lay between the germline ends. The CDR3 here is CASSSRTENPYEQYF. The CDR3 DNA reads as TGTGCCAGTTCGAGTCGGACAGAAAACCCCTACGAGCAGTACTTC.

The chain employs TRBV28 and TRBJ2-6; TRBD1 aligns across 10 bases. The germline gives CDR1 MDHEN, CDR2 SYDVKM. V was clipped by 7 bases and J by 3 bases; unmatched bases: 9. The CDR3 covers 17 residues. For the CDR3, the DNA is TGTGCCAGCAAGGGAGACAGGGGGCGTGTTGGGGCCAACGTCCTGACTTTC. This translates into CASKGDRGRVGANVLTF.

The V call is TRBV24-1, the J call TRBJ1-1, with D uncertain. The V end was cut by 4 bases, the J end by 1 base, with 6 bases between. Germline CDR1 is KGHDR and CDR2 is SFDVKD. The CDR3 length is 13 residues. This CDR3 is CATSDHGNTEAFF. The CDR3 DNA follows: TGTGCCACCAGTGACCACGGGAACACTGAAGCTTTCTTT.

This clone is judged medium-sized. In DNA, the CDR3 is TGTGCCAGCAGCTTGGGCAGGGGATTAGACTATGGCTACACCTTC. Its protein product is CASSLGRGLDYGYTF. V usage is TRBV5-4 and J usage is TRBJ1-2; tentative D call: TRBD1 (6 bases). The V end lost 0 bases, the J end lost 3 bases, and 12 bases lay between the germline ends. Germline values: CDR1 SGHNT, CDR2 YYREEE (reference sequence). The CDR3 runs 15 residues.

The chain is built from TRBV14 and TRBJ1-6; D is possibly TRBD1 (6 bases). Trimming stripped 1 base from V and 9 bases from J, with 13 bases between. The CDR3 has 15 amino acids. CDR1 SGHDN and CDR2 FVKESK come from the germline V gene. The CDR3 region is CASSQVGGGLSPLHF. Here the CDR3 DNA reads TGTGCCAGCAGCCAAGTGGGGGGGGGCCTTTCACCCCTCCACTTT.

V and J are TRBV11-2 and TRBJ1-5, with a possible D match to TRBD1 (6 bases). The CDR3 is 15 amino acids. Germline assignment: CDR1 SGHAT and CDR2 FQNNGV. Trimming shortened V by 5 bases and J by 0 bases, and 11 bases separated the two germline ends. CDR3 bases: TGTGCCAGCAGCCTTACAGGGTATAGCAATCAGCCCCAGCATTTT. Translation: CASSLTGYSNQPQHF.

The chain links TRBV4-2 to TRBJ1-1; 8 bases agree with TRBD1. Germline trimming cut 5 bases from V and 4 bases from J; bases unmatched to any gene: 3. The CDR3 covers 13 residues. Per the germline V gene, CDR1 is LGHNA and CDR2 is YNFKEQ. The CDR3 sequence: CASSSTGGTEAFF. The CDR3 DNA reads TGTGCCAGCAGCTCAACAGGGGGCACTGAAGCTTTCTTT.

This chain connects TRBV19 to TRBJ2-7, with TRBD1 matching over 7 bases. The ends lost 6 bases at V and 5 bases at J; junction bases unmatched: 10. The CDR3 covers 14 residues. Germline CDR1 and CDR2: LNHDA and SQIVND (reference sequence). CDR3 sequence reads: CASRVTGIRDEQYF. For the CDR3, the DNA is TGTGCCAGTAGGGTGACAGGGATTCGGGACGAGCAGTACTTC.

The V and J genes are TRBV19 and TRBJ1-5; a possible D gene is TRBD1 (6 bases). The germline V gene encodes CDR1 LNHDA and CDR2 SQIVND (reference sequence). The V end was cut by 0 bases, the J end by 5 bases, with 8 bases between. This CDR3 has 14 residues. The CDR3 DNA follows: TGTGCCAGTAGTATAGACAGGGGCGATCAGCCCCAGCATTTT. Residues: CASSIDRGDQPQHF.

Within the sample, this clone is medium-sized. This sequence joins TRBV27 and TRBJ2-7, with 8 nucleotides matching TRBD1. This CDR3 has 16 residues. Germline CDR1 and CDR2: MNHEY and SMNVEV (reference sequence). Unmatched junction bases numbered 15, after V lost 5 bases and J lost 6 bases. CDR3 sequence: CASSPQGASGLSEQYF. Written as DNA, the CDR3 is TGTGCCAGCAGTCCTCAGGGGGCTTCAGGGTTATCCGAGCAGTACTTC.

The chain couples TRBV18 to TRBJ2-2; 7 nucleotides align to TRBD1. Germline lookup yields CDR1 KGHSH and CDR2 LQKENI. V lost 5 bases to trimming and J lost 1 base; unmatched junction nucleotides: 4. CDR3 length: 15 amino acids. In DNA, the CDR3 is TGTGCCAGCTCATCCGCAGGGGGGAACACCGGGGAGCTGTTTTTT. Its protein is CASSSAGGNTGELFF.

CDR3 region: CASSLRQGGTGELFF. The DNA for the CDR3 is TGTGCCAGCAGTTTACGGCAGGGGGGCACCGGGGAGCTGTTTTTT. V usage is TRBV27 and J usage is TRBJ2-2, with D maybe TRBD1 (7 bases). Trimming pared 2 bases from V and 4 bases from J, leaving 11 bases between. In germline, CDR1 is MNHEY, CDR2 SMNVEV (reference sequence). The CDR3 is 15 amino acids.

The chain joins TRBV6-1 to TRBJ1-2; no reliable D call. This CDR3 has 14 residues. Germline values: CDR1 MNHNS, CDR2 SASEGT. Trimming left V 2 bases short and J 3 bases short, with 10 bases between. The CDR3 reads CASSENGVDYGYTF. The CDR3 DNA reads TGTGCCAGCAGTGAAAACGGGGTTGACTATGGCTACACCTTC.

The gene calls are TRBV4-2 and TRBJ2-7; TRBD2 might be the D (5 bases). CDR3 length equals 16 residues. CDR1 is LGHNA and CDR2 is YNFKEQ in the germline V gene. V dropped 0 bases and J dropped 7 bases, with 19 bases sitting between them. The CDR3 DNA sequence: TGTGCCAGCAGCCAAGAGGCGAGCGGAGCTTATCGGGAGCAGTACTTC. It yields the protein CASSQEASGAYREQYF.

The chain couples TRBV12-3 or TRBV12-4 to TRBJ1-4; D unresolved. The CDR3 contains 13 residues. V dropped 3 bases and J dropped 10 bases, with 12 bases sitting between them. The CDR3 DNA sequence: TGTGCCAGCAGTTTTCTACGATCGGGAAAACTGTTTTTT. Its translation is CASSFLRSGKLFF.

The genes are TRBV11-2 and TRBJ2-7; 13 bases map to TRBD2. Per the germline V gene, CDR1 is SGHAT and CDR2 is FQNNGV. There are 17 residues in the CDR3. V gave up 5 bases and J gave up 2 bases; unmatched junction bases: 9. The CDR3 nucleotides are TGTGCCAGCAGCATGACTAGCGGGGGGCCGTTTCCCTACGAGCAGTACTTC. It specifies CASSMTSGGPFPYEQYF. Together with reference TRBV11-2 and TRBJ2-7, the CDR3 gives the full variable domain: EAGVAQSPRYKIIEKRQSVAFWCNPISGHATLYWYQQILGQGPKLLIQFQNNGVVDDSQLPKDRFSAERLKGVDSTLKIQPAKLEDSAVYLCASSMTSGGPFPYEQYFGPGTRLTVT.

The chain recombines TRBV3-1 (or the pseudogene TRBV3-2) with TRBJ2-1; TRBD1 agrees at 7 bases. J gave up 5 bases and V 4 bases, and 5 bases lay outside the gene matches. The CDR3 has 14 residues. Per germline, CDR1 LGHDT and CDR2 YNNKEL (reference sequence). The CDR3 reads CASSLGTVNNEQFF. The CDR3 DNA follows: TGTGCCAGCAGCCTCGGGACAGTTAACAATGAGCAGTTCTTC.

The chain carries TRBV27 and TRBJ2-6; D perhaps matches TRBD2 (5 bases). The germline CDR1 and CDR2 sequences are MNHEY and SMNVEV (reference sequence). CDR3 length equals 16 residues. Trimming removed 5 bases from V and 0 bases from J, with 11 bases in between. In DNA, the CDR3 is TGTGCCAGCAGTACAACTAGGTACTCTGGGGCCAACGTCCTGACTTTC. This encodes CASSTTRYSGANVLTF.

A single count supports this clone. V gene TRBV28 combines with J gene TRBJ1-1; 7 bases match TRBD1. Germline lookup yields CDR1 MDHEN and CDR2 SYDVKM. J gave up 12 bases and V 6 bases, and 28 bases lay outside the gene matches. There are 18 residues in the CDR3. The CDR3 DNA sequence: TGTGCCAGCAGCCCATATTCCGTGACAGGGTATGGAGGACTGGGTACTTTCTTT. Its translation is CASSPYSVTGYGGLGTFF.